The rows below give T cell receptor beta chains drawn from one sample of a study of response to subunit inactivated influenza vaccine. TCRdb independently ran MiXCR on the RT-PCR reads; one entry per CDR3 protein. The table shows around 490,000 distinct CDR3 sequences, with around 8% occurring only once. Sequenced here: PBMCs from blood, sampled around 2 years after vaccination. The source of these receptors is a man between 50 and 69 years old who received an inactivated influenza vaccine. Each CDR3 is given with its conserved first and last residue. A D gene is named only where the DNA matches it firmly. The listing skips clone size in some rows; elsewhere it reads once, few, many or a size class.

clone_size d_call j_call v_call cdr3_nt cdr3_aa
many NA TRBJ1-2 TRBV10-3 TGTGCCATCAGTGAGCCGCGGGACGGAACCGGCAACTATGGCTACACCTTC CAISEPRDGTGNYGYTF
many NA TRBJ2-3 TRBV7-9 TGTGCCAGCAGGAGGAATGGCGATACGCAGTATTTT CASRRNGDTQYF
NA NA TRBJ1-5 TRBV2 TGTGCCAGCATTTCGGGACGGAGCAATCAGCCCCAGCATTTT CASISGRSNQPQHF
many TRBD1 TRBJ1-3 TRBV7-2 TGTGCCAGCAGCCCACAGGGGGATGGAAACACCATATATTTT CASSPQGDGNTIYF
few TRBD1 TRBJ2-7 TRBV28 TGTGCCAGCACGGGCCGGGACAGGGACGAGCAGTACTTC CASTGRDRDEQYF
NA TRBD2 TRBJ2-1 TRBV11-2 TGTGCCAGCAGCTTAGTCGCCCAGCGGGAACGGTTCTTC CASSLVAQRERFF
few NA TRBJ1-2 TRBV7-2 TGTGCCAGCAGCTTAGCAGATCTAGGTTTTTCGGGCTACACCTTC CASSLADLGFSGYTF
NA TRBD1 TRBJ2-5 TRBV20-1 TGCAGTGCAAGACAGGGGGCGATGGAGACCCAGTACTTC CSARQGAMETQYF
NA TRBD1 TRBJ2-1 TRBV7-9 TGTGCCAGCAGCCTTGACAGGGTCGCGGATGAGCAGTTCTTC CASSLDRVADEQFF
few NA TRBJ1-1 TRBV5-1 TGCGCCAGCAGCTTGGAAAGGGGGAGGAACACTGAAGCTTTCTTT CASSLERGRNTEAFF
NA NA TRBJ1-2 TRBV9 TGTGCCAGCAGCGTAGGGGGAGACTATGGCTACACCTTC CASSVGGDYGYTF
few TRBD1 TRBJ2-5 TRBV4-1 TGCGCCAGCAGGCATACAGGGGGCAAAGAGACCCAGTACTTC CASRHTGGKETQYF
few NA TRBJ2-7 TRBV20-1 TGCAGTGCCCCGGACGCCTACGAGCAGTACTTC CSAPDAYEQYF
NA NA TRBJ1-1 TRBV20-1 TGCAGTGCTACTCAGGGTCCCGCTGAAGCTTTCTTT CSATQGPAEAFF
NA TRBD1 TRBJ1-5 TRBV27 TGTGCCAGCAGGCCGGGACAGTACAATCAGCCCCAGCATTTT CASRPGQYNQPQHF
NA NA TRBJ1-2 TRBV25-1 TGTGCCAGCAGTGGTCCCGGGCTGGGTGGCTACACCTTC CASSGPGLGGYTF
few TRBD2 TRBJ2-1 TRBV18 TGTGCCAGCTCACCCCGCCCCGCTAGCGGGGTGTACAATGAGCAGTTCTTC CASSPRPASGVYNEQFF
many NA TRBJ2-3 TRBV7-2 TGCGCCAGCAGCTCCGGTACGGCAGATACGCAGTATTTT CASSSGTADTQYF
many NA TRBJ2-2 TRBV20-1 TGCAGTGCTACTGGACCAAACACCGGGGAGCTGTTTTTT CSATGPNTGELFF
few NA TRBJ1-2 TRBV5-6 TGTGCCAGCAGCACCGGGACATCCAATTATGGCTACACCTTC CASSTGTSNYGYTF
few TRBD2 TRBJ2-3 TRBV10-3 TGTGCCATCAGTGTTACTAGCGGGGGGCAGGGCACAGATACGCAGTATTTT CAISVTSGGQGTDTQYF
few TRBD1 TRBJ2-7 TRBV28 TGTGCCAGCAGCACGACAGGGTTGAGTGAGCAGTACTTC CASSTTGLSEQYF
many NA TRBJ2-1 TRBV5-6 TGTGCCAGCAGCTTGGGGGCCAGGGGGCAGTTCTTC CASSLGARGQFF
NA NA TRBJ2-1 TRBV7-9 TGTGCCAGCAGCTTACCCCATGGTAATGAGCAGTTCTTC CASSLPHGNEQFF
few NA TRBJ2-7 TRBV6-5 TGTGCCAGCAGTTACTCGCGACAGGCCTCCTACGAGCAGTACTTC CASSYSRQASYEQYF
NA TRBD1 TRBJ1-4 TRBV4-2 TGTGCCAGCAGCCAAGTCGGGACAGGGTTAGAAAAACTGTTTTTT CASSQVGTGLEKLFF
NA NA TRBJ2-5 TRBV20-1 TGCAGTGCTAGTTTTCCCGGGACCGGGGAGACCCAGTACTTC CSASFPGTGETQYF
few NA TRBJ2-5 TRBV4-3 TGCGCCAGCAGCCAAGATTGGAATTTAGGAAGTGAGACCCAGTACTTC CASSQDWNLGSETQYF
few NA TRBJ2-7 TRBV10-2 TGCGCCAGCAGTGAGTGGGCGGAAGCCTACGAGCAGTACTTC CASSEWAEAYEQYF
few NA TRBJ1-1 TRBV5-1 TGCGCCAGCAGCGGGTCTTGGGGACTGAACACTGAAGCTTTCTTT CASSGSWGLNTEAFF
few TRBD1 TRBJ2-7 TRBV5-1 TGCGCCAGCAGCTTGCGGGACAGGGGGGACGAGCAGTACTTC CASSLRDRGDEQYF
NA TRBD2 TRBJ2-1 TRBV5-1 TGCGCCAGCAGCTTTCAGCGGGACTACAATGAGCAGTTCTTC CASSFQRDYNEQFF
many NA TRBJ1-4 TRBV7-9 TGTGCCAGCAGCTTTAGGACAACTAATGAAAAACTGTTTTTT CASSFRTTNEKLFF
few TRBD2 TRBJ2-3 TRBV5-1 TGCGCCAGCAGCTTGGCCGGGACTAGCGGGCCTCCAGATACGCAGTATTTT CASSLAGTSGPPDTQYF
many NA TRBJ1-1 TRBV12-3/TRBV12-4 TGTGCCAGCAGTTTAGGGGGCCCCAAGACTGAAGCTTTCTTT CASSLGGPKTEAFF
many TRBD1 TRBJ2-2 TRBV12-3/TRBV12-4 TGTGCCAGCAGTCCCCAGATAGGGGGCAACACCGGGGAGCTGTTTTTT CASSPQIGGNTGELFF
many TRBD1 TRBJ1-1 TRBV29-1 TGCAGCGTAGACAGGGTCGACACTGAAGCTTTCTTT CSVDRVDTEAFF
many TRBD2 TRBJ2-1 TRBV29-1 TGCAGCGTTGAGGGGGACTACCGGTCGTTCTTC CSVEGDYRSFF
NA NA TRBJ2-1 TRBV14 TGTGCCAGCAGCCTAACCGCTCAATCCCTAAATGAGCAGTTCTTC CASSLTAQSLNEQFF
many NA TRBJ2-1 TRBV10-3 TGTGCCATCAGTGAGTCGCAGGGGCCGTACAATGAGCAGTTCTTC CAISESQGPYNEQFF
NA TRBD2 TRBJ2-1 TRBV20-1 TGCAGTGCTAGAGGGAATACTAGCGGGAGATACAATGAGCAGTTCTTC CSARGNTSGRYNEQFF
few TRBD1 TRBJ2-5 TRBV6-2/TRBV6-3 TGTGCCAGCAGTTACATCGGCAGGGGGCAAGAGACCCAGTACTTC CASSYIGRGQETQYF
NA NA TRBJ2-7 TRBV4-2 TGTGCCAGCAGCCAAGATTTCTTGTACGAGCAGTACTTC CASSQDFLYEQYF
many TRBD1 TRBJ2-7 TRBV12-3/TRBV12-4 TGTGCCAGCAGGTCGACAGGGATCCAGCAGTACTTC CASRSTGIQQYF
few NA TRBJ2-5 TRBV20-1 TGCAGTGCTGAAATCCAGGGCCGGGAGACCCAGTACTTC CSAEIQGRETQYF
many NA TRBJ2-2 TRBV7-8 TGTGCCAGCAGCCTGGGCGGGGCCGTCACCGGGGAGCTGTTTTTT CASSLGGAVTGELFF